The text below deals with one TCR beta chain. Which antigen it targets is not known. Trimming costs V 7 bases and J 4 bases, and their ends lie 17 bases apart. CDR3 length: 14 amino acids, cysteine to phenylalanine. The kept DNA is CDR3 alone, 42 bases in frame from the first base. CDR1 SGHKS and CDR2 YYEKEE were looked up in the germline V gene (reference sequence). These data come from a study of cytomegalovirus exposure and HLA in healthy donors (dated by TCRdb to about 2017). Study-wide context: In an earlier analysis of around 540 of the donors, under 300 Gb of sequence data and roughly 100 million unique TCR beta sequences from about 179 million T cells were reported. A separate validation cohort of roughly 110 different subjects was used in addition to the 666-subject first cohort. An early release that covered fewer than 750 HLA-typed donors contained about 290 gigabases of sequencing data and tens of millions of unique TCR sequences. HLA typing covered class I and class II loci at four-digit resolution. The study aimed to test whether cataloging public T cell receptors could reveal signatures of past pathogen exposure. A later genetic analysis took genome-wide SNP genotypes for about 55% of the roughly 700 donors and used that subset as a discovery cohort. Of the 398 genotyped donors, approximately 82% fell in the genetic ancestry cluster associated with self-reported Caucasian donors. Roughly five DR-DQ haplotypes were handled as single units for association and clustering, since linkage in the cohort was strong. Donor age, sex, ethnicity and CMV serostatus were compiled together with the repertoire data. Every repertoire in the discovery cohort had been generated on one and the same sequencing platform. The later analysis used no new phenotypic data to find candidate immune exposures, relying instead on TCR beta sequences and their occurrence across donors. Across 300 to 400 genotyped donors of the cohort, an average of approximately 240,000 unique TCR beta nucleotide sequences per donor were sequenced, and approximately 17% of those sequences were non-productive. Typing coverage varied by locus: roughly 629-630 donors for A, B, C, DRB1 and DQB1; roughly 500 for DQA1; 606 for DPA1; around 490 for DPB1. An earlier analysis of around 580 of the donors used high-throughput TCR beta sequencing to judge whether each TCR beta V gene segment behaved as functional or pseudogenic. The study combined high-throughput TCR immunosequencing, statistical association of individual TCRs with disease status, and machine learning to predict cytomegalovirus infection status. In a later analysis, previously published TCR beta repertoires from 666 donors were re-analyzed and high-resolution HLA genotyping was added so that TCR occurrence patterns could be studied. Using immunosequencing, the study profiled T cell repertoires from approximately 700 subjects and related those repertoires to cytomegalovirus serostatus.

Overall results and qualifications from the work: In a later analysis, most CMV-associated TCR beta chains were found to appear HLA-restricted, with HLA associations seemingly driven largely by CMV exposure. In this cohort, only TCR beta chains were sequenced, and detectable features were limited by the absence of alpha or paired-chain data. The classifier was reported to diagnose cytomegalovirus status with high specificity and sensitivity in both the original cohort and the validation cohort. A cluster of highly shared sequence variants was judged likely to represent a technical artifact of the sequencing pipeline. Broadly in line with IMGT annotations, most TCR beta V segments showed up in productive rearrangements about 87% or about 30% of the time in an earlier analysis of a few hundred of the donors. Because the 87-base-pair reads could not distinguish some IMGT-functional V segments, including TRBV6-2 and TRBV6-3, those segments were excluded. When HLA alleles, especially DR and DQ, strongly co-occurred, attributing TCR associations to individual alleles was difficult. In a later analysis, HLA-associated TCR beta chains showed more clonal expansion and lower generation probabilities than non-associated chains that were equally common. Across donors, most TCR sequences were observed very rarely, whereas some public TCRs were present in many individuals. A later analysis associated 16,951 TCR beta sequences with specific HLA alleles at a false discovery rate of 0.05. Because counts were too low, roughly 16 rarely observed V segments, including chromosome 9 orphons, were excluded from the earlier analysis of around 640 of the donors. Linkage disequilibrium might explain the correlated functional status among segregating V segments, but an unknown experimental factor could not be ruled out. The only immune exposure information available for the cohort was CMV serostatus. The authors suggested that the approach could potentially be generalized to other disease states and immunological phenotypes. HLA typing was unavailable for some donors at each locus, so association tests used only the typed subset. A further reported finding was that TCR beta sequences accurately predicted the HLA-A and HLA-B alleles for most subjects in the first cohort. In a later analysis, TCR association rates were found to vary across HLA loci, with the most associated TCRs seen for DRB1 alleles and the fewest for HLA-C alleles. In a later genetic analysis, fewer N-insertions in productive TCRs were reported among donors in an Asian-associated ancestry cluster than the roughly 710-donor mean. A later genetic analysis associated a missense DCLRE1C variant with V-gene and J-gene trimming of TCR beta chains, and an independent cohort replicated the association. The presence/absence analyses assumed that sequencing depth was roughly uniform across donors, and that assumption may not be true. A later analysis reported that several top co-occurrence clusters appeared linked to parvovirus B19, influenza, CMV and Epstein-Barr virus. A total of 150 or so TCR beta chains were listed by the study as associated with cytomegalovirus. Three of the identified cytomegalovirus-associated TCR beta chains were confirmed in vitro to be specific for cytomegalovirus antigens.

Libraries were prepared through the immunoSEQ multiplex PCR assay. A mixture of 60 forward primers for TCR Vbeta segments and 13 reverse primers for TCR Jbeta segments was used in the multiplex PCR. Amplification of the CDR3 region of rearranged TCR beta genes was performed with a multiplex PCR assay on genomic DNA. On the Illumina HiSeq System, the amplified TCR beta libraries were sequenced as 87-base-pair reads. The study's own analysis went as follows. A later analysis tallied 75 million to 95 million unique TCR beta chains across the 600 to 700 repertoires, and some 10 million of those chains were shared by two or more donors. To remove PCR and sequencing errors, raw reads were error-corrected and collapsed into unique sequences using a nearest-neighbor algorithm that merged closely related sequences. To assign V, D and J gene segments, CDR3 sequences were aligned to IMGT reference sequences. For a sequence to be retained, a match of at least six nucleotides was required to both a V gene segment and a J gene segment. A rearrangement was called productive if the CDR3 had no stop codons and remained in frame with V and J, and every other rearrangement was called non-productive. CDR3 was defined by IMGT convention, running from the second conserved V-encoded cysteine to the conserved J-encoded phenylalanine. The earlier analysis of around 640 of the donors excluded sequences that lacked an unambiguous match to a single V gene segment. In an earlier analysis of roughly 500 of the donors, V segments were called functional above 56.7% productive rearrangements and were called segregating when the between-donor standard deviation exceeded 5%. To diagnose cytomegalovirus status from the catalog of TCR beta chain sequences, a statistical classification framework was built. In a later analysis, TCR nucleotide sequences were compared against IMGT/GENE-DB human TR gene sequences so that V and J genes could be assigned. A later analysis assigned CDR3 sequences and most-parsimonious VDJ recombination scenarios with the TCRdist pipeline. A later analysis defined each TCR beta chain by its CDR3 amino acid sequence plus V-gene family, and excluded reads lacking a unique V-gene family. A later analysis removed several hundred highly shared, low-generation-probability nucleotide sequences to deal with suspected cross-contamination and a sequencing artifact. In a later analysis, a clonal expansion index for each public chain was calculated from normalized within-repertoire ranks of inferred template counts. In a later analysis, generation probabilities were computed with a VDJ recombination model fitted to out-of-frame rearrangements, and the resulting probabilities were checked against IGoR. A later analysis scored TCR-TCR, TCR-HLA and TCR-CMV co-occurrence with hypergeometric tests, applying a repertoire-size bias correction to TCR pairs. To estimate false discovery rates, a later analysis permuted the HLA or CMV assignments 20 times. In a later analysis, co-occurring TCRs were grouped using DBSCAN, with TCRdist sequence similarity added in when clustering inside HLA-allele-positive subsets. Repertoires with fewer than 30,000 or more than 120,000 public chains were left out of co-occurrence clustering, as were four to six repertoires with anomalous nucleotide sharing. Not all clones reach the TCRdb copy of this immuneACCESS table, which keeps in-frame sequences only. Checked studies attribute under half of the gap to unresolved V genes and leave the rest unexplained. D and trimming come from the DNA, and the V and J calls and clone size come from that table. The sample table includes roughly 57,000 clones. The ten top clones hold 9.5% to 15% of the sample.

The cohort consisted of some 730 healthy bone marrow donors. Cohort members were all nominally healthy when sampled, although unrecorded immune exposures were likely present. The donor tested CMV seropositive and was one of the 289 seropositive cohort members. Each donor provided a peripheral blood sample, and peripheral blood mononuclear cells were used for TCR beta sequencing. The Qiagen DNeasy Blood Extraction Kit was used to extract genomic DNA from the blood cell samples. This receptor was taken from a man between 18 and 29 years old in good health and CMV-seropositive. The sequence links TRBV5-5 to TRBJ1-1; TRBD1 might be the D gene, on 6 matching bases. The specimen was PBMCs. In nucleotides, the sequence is TGTGCCAGCCCCGCCCAGGGGCAATCCACTGAAGCTTTCTTT. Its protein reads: CASPAQGQSTEAFF.